What follows describes a single T cell receptor beta chain. A few counts support this clone. No cognate antigen has been identified for it. No base qualities exist here, and no much larger clone lies one base off it. The cysteine opens and the phenylalanine closes a CDR3 of 14 amino acids. The CDR3 DNA has 42 bases and is translated from base 1. CDR1 and CDR2, looked up from the germline V gene (reference sequence), are MNHEY and SMNVEV. Between the V and J ends, shortened by 5 bases and 8 bases respectively, the junction contains 18 bases. The data derive from a study of OX40 agonist ivuxolimab in advanced cancers. In the study overall: Ivuxolimab was a fully human IgG2 agonistic monoclonal antibody targeting the costimulatory receptor OX40 (CD134). Among the roughly 50 dose-escalation patients, around 20 had hepatocellular carcinoma, 15 or so melanoma, 9 renal cell carcinoma and 9 head and neck cancer. Prior anti-PD-1, anti-PD-L1 or anti-CTLA-4 therapy was permitted, and checkpoint inhibitors had been received by about 37% of dose-escalation patients. The paper reports the monotherapy dose-escalation portion (N = 52 patients) of the phase I ivuxolimab trial. Intravenous ivuxolimab was administered to patients every 2 weeks at six dose levels: 0.01, 0.1, 0.3, 1.5, 3 and 10 mg/kg. Partial responses occurred in three dose-escalation patients, of whom one had hepatocellular carcinoma and two had cutaneous melanoma. The point of sequencing TCRbeta in the periphery was to test whether ivuxolimab changed TCR sequence diversity and drove clonal T-cell expansion. The dose-escalation cohort was approximately 83% male with a mean age of about 65 years, ranging from roughly 20 to 80.

Patients with autoimmune disease history or receiving systemic immunosuppression were excluded from the trial. Peripheral blood for TCR sequencing was collected from all dose cohorts at baseline, on cycle 4 day 1, and on cycle 7 day 1. The samples were drawn from a first-in-human, open-label, multicenter phase I dose-escalation trial of ivuxolimab. The trial enrolled adults with locally advanced or metastatic head and neck squamous cell, hepatocellular, melanoma or renal cell carcinoma. Before TCR sequencing, CD4+ T cells and CD8+ T cells were sorted from peripheral blood as separate populations. Study-level results and caveats: Low levels of normalized T-cell clonal expansion were also shown by some nonresponding patients. Partial responders in the 0.1-3.0 mg/kg groups had among the lowest normalized peripheral clonal expansion, especially among CD8+ T cells. The antigen specificity of the peripheral T cells that underwent clonal expansion was not determined. At doses of 0.1 to 3.0 mg/kg, clonal expansion of both CD4+ and CD8+ T cells in blood was seen between baseline and week 6. After ivuxolimab, expanded clones were on average more numerous among CD8+ T cells than among CD4+ T cells.

Genomic DNA was extracted from sorted cells for sequencing of the TCRbeta CDR3 region. The immunoSEQ Assay was used to sequence the TCRbeta CDR3 regions. The clones in this table, taken by TCRdb from immuneACCESS, are in-frame only. Not every clone is retained; where verified, under half of the shortfall comes from an unresolved V gene, and the cause of the rest is unknown. Recorded for this sample are about 18,000 clones; over 75% of them occurred a single time. The ten largest clonotypes hold roughly two thirds of the sample. The clonotype comes from an adult with an advanced solid tumor such as melanoma, head and neck, liver or kidney cancer. The input for sequencing was CD4+ or CD8+ T cells sorted from blood, taken in a trial of the OX40 agonist ivuxolimab. This chain is built from TRBV27 and TRBJ1-2; a tentative D call is TRBD1 (5 bases match). The sequenced DNA is TGTGCCAGCAGTACCTTGGGGCAGGGAGAAGGCTACACCTTC. This encodes CASSTLGQGEGYTF.